Listed below are T cell receptor beta chains from one sample, sequenced in a study of blood T cell repertoires in COVID-19. The protocol was immunoSEQ multiplex PCR, while the TCRdb copy is restricted to in-frame clones and leaves out a portion. The sample lists about 87,000 clones, about 71% occurring once. The material sequenced was peripheral blood. These receptors originate from a woman in her forties or fifties with acute or convalescent COVID-19. Each CDR3 is given with its conserved first and last residue. The D gene is left open where the match is weak. Where a row states a size, it is once, few, many or the class of an expanded clone; other rows omit it.

size	D	V	J	DNA	CDR3
.	.	TRBV7-9	TRBJ1-1	TGTGCCAGCAGCCGGGACACTGAAGCTTTCTTT	CASSRDTEAFF
.	TRBD1	TRBV10-2	TRBJ1-1	TGCGCCAGCAGGACTCCGGGACAGGGGAACACTGAAGCTTTCTTT	CASRTPGQGNTEAFF
.	.	TRBV6-5	TRBJ1-1	TGTGCCAGCATGATGACTGTGAACACTGAAGCTTTCTTT	CASMMTVNTEAFF
.	TRBD2	TRBV7-7	TRBJ2-3	TGTGCCAGCAGCCCAACACTAGCGGGGGGGCAGGATACGCAGTATTTT	CASSPTLAGGQDTQYF
.	.	TRBV3-1/TRBV3-2	TRBJ1-2	TGTGCCAGCAGCCAAGACTTACAGGGTTCAGACTATGGCTACACCTTC	CASSQDLQGSDYGYTF
.	TRBD1	TRBV19	TRBJ2-1	TGTGCCAGTAGTATAAACAGGGACAGGGCAAAAGAGCAGTTCTTC	CASSINRDRAKEQFF
many	TRBD2	TRBV10-1	TRBJ2-3	TGCGCCAGCAGTGAGTCAAGCGCGGGGGGGCGAAGCACAGATACGCAGTATTTT	CASSESSAGGRSTDTQYF
.	.	TRBV29-1	TRBJ1-5	TGCAGCGTGCGGGAATCCAATCAGCCCCAGCATTTT	CSVRESNQPQHF
.	.	TRBV5-1	TRBJ2-2	TGCGCCAGCAGCTTGGGACAGGTTAACACCGGGGAGCTGTTTTTT	CASSLGQVNTGELFF
.	.	TRBV7-2	TRBJ1-3	TGTGCCAGCAGCCCTCAAACTCTCGACTCTGGAAACACCATATATTTT	CASSPQTLDSGNTIYF
once	.	TRBV19	TRBJ1-6	TGTGCCAGTACCAGGACGGGGGGTTCACCCCTCCACTTT	CASTRTGGSPLHF
.	.	TRBV5-6	TRBJ1-2	TGTGCCAGCAGCCCCTGGCCTTCCGACTATGGCTACACCTTC	CASSPWPSDYGYTF
.	TRBD1	TRBV18	TRBJ1-2	TGTGCCAGCTCACCGTCGGGACAGGGGAACTATGGCTACACCTTC	CASSPSGQGNYGYTF
.	.	TRBV29-1	TRBJ1-1	TGCAGCGTTGACGACGGACAATCCTGGGGCACTGAAGCTTTCTTT	CSVDDGQSWGTEAFF
.	.	TRBV4-2	TRBJ1-1	TGTGCCAGCAGCCCGCCCGGGGAGAACACTGAAGCTTTCTTT	CASSPPGENTEAFF
.	TRBD2	TRBV6-5	TRBJ2-3	TGTGCCAGCAGTACTAGCGCCCTTGATATCTATACGCAGTATTTT	CASSTSALDIYTQYF
.	TRBD1	TRBV6-5	TRBJ1-6	TGTGCCAGCAGTTACTCGACAGGGGGAAATTCACCCCTCCACTTT	CASSYSTGGNSPLHF
.	TRBD1	TRBV28	TRBJ1-3	TGTGCCAGCAGGACAGGGAACTGGGGTAACACCATATATTTT	CASRTGNWGNTIYF
.	TRBD1	TRBV18	TRBJ2-1	TGTGCCAGCTCCCCCGGACAGGGTAGGAATGAGCAGTTCTTC	CASSPGQGRNEQFF
.	TRBD2	TRBV6-5	TRBJ2-3	TGTGCCAGCAGTTACGGCGGGGGGGGGACAGATACGCAGTATTTT	CASSYGGGGTDTQYF
.	.	TRBV6-5	TRBJ2-1	TGTGCCAGCAGTTACTCCTCCCGGCCGGGATACAATGAGCAGTTCTTC	CASSYSSRPGYNEQFF
.	.	TRBV5-1	TRBJ1-1	TGCGCCAGCAGCTTGGGTCAAGGACTACGCCGGAACACTGAAGCTTTCTTT	CASSLGQGLRRNTEAFF
.	.	TRBV19	TRBJ1-1	TGTGCCAGTAGTATGAACAGTATGAACACTGAAGCTTTCTTT	CASSMNSMNTEAFF
.	TRBD2	TRBV27	TRBJ2-3	TGTGCCAGCAGTCTCACTAGCGGGGGAGTCACAGATACGCAGTATTTT	CASSLTSGGVTDTQYF
.	TRBD2	TRBV6-1	TRBJ2-5	TGTGCCAGCAGTGATTTAGCGGGGGGGCAAGAGACCCAGTACTTC	CASSDLAGGQETQYF
.	TRBD2	TRBV29-1	TRBJ2-3	TGCAGCGTTGAAGAAAGGCTAGCGGGGGTCACAGATACGCAGTATTTT	CSVEERLAGVTDTQYF
.	TRBD1	TRBV28	TRBJ1-2	TGTGCCAGCAGGACGGGACAGGGGGTTGGCTACACCTTC	CASRTGQGVGYTF
.	TRBD2	TRBV6-5	TRBJ2-5	TGTGCCAGCAGTTGGGGGACTAGCGGCCAAGAGACCCAGTACTTC	CASSWGTSGQETQYF
.	.	TRBV6-5	TRBJ1-2	TGTGCCAGCAGTTACTCCAGTTTCTATGGCTACACCTTC	CASSYSSFYGYTF
.	TRBD1	TRBV6-2/TRBV6-3	TRBJ2-3	TGTGCCAGCAGTAGGGGGGACAGGAGCACAGATACGCAGTATTTT	CASSRGDRSTDTQYF
.	TRBD1	TRBV7-9	TRBJ1-2	TGTGCCAGCAGCGACAGAGACAGGGGGTTTAACTATGGCTACACCTTC	CASSDRDRGFNYGYTF
.	TRBD1	TRBV18	TRBJ1-2	TGTGCCAGCTCACTCGGGACAGGGGACTATGGCTACACCTTC	CASSLGTGDYGYTF
.	.	TRBV28	TRBJ1-2	TGTGCCAGCAGTTTACTCCTCTATGGCTACACCTTC	CASSLLLYGYTF
.	.	TRBV2	TRBJ1-5	TGTGCCAGCTGCTCCTACAGGGCAGGCAATCAGCCCCAGCATTTT	CASCSYRAGNQPQHF
.	.	TRBV3-1/TRBV3-2	TRBJ1-3	TGTGCCAGCAGCCCAGCACAGGCTTTCTCTGGAAACACCATATATTTT	CASSPAQAFSGNTIYF
.	TRBD2	TRBV5-6	TRBJ2-1	TGTGCCAGCATTTACGGGACTAACTATGATGAGCAGTTCTTC	CASIYGTNYDEQFF
.	TRBD1	TRBV30	TRBJ1-2	TGTGCCTGGGGGGGGACAGCGAGAACCTTC	CAWGGTARTF
.	.	TRBV6-5	TRBJ1-6	TGTGCCAGCAGTTACTCAGGAGACCGGCTTGGGCCCCTCCACTTT	CASSYSGDRLGPLHF
few	.	TRBV3-1/TRBV3-2	TRBJ1-6	TGTGCCAGCAGCCACCAACAGGGTTCTAATTCACCCCTCCACTTT	CASSHQQGSNSPLHF
.	TRBD2	TRBV4-2	TRBJ2-7	TGTGCCAGCAGCCCACTAGCGGGGGGGTACGAGCAGTACTTC	CASSPLAGGYEQYF
.	TRBD1	TRBV2	TRBJ1-2	TGTGCCAGCAGTGAAACTAGGGACAGTAACTATGGCTACACCTTC	CASSETRDSNYGYTF
once	TRBD1	TRBV27	TRBJ2-7	TGTGCCAGCGGACCTCTAGCCGGGACAGGCTCCTACGAGCAGTACTTC	CASGPLAGTGSYEQYF
few	.	TRBV5-1	TRBJ1-3	TGCGCCAGCAGCTTAGAAACGACAGGCGCTGGAAACACCATATATTTT	CASSLETTGAGNTIYF
once	.	TRBV19	TRBJ1-6	TGTGCCAGTAGTGTACAAGACCTGGGAGAATCACCCCTCCACTTT	CASSVQDLGESPLHF
.	.	TRBV5-6	TRBJ2-5	TGTGCCAGCAGACCAGACAGTCAAGAGACCCAGTACTTC	CASRPDSQETQYF
.	.	TRBV5-1	TRBJ2-7	TGCGCCAGCAGCTTGGTAGGGGACTCCTACGAGCAGTACTTC	CASSLVGDSYEQYF
.	.	TRBV6-2/TRBV6-3	TRBJ2-1	TGTGCCAGCAGTTACGAGGGTATGAATGAGCAGTTCTTC	CASSYEGMNEQFF
.	.	TRBV6-2/TRBV6-3	TRBJ1-4	TGTGCCAGCAGTTCTCAGGGAACGAATGAAAAACTGTTTTTT	CASSSQGTNEKLFF
.	.	TRBV5-4	TRBJ2-2	TGTGCCAGCACCCTAACAGGGACGAGCACCGGGGAGCTGTTTTTT	CASTLTGTSTGELFF
.	.	TRBV30	TRBJ1-2	TGTGCCTGGAATGGCGGAATCTATGGCTACACCTTC	CAWNGGIYGYTF
once	.	TRBV27	TRBJ1-1	TGTGCCAGCAGCCTATTTCCGGGGAACACTGAAGCTTTCTTT	CASSLFPGNTEAFF
.	TRBD2	TRBV27	TRBJ2-7	TGTGCCAGCAGTTTATTCGGGCGGGGGGGCTTCTACGAGCAGTACTTC	CASSLFGRGGFYEQYF